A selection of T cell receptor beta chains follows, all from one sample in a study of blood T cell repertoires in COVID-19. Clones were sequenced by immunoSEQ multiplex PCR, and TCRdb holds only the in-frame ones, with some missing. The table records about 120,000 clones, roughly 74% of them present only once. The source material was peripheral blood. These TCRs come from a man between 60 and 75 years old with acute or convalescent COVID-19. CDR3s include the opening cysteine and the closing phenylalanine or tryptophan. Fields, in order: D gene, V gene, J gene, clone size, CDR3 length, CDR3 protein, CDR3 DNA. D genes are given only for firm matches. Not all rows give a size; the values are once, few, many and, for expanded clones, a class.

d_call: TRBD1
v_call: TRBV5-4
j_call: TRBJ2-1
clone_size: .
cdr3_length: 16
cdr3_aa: CASSLGTGDVYNEQFF
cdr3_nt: TGTGCCAGCAGCTTGGGGACAGGGGACGTGTACAATGAGCAGTTCTTC

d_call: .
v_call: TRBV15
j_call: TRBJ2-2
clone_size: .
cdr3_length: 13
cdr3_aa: CATRTMTTGELFF
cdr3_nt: TGTGCCACCCGGACAATGACCACCGGGGAGCTGTTTTTT

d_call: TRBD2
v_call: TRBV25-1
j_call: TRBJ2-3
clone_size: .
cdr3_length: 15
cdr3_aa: CASSVEPGLAGTQYF
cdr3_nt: TGTGCCAGCAGTGTCGAGCCGGGACTAGCGGGTACGCAGTATTTT

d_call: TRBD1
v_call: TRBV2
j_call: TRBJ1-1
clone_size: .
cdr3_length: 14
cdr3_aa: CASRRQGSSTEAFF
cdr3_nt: TGTGCCAGCCGTCGACAGGGTTCGAGCACTGAAGCTTTCTTT

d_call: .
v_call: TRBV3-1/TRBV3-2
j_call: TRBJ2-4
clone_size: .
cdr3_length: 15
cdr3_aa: CASSHWALAKNIQYF
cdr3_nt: TGTGCCAGCAGCCATTGGGCGCTAGCCAAAAACATTCAGTACTTC

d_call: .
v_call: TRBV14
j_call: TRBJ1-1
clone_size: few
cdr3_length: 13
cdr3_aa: CASSQGGYTEAFF
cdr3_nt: TGTGCCAGCAGCCAGGGCGGGTACACTGAAGCTTTCTTT

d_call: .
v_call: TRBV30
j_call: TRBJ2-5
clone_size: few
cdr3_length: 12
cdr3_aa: CAWSVQKETQYF
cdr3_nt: TGTGCCTGGAGTGTACAGAAAGAGACCCAGTACTTC

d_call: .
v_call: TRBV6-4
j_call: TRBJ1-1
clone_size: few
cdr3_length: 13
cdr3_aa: CASSVEGGTEAFF
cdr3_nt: TGTGCCAGCAGTGTTGAAGGAGGGACTGAAGCTTTCTTT

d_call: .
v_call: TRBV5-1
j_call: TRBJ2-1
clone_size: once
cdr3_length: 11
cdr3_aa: CASRARGEQFF
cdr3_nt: TGCGCCAGCAGGGCTCGGGGGGAGCAGTTCTTC

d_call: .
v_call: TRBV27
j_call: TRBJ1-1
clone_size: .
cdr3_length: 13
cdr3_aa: CASSQDSPPEAFF
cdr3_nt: TGTGCCAGCAGTCAAGACAGTCCCCCTGAAGCTTTCTTT

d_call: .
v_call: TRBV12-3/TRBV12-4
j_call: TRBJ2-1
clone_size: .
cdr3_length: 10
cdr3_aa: CASSFSEQFF
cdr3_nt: TGTGCCAGCAGTTTTTCGGAGCAGTTCTTC

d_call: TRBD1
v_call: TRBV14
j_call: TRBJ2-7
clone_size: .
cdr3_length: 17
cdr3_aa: CASSPNGGTGSTYEQYF
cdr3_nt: TGTGCCAGCAGCCCAAACGGGGGGACAGGGAGTACTTACGAGCAGTACTTC

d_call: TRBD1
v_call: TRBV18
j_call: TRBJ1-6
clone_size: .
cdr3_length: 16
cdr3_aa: CASSKTRDRNNSPLHF
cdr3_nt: TGTGCCAGCTCGAAAACCCGGGACAGAAATAATTCACCCCTCCACTTT

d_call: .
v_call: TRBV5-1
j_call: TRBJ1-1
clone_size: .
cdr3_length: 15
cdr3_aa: CASSLSTGVNTEAFF
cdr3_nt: TGCGCCAGCAGTTTATCGACCGGGGTGAACACTGAAGCTTTCTTT

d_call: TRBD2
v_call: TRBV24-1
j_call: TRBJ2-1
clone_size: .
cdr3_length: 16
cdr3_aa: CATSDFSGGFRNEQFF
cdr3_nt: TGTGCCACCAGTGATTTTTCGGGAGGATTTAGGAATGAGCAGTTCTTC

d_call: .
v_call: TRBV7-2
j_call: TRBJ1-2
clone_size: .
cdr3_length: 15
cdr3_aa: CASSLASTSNYGYTF
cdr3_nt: TGTGCCAGCAGCTTAGCCTCAACTTCTAACTATGGCTACACCTTC

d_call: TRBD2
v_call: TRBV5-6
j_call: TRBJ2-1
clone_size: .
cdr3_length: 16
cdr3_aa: CASSLGVGLGFDEQFF
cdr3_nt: TGTGCCAGCAGCTTGGGAGTGGGACTAGGTTTTGATGAGCAGTTCTTC

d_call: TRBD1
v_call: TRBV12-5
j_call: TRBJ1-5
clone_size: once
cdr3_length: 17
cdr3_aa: CASGTDRGLSSHQPQHF
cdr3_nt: TGTGCTAGTGGTACCGACAGGGGTTTGTCAAGTCATCAGCCCCAGCATTTT

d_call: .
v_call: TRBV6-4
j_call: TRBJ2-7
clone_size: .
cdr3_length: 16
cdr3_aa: CANRGNQEPSPYEQYF
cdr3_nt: TGTGCCAACCGGGGGAACCAGGAACCTTCCCCCTACGAGCAGTACTTC

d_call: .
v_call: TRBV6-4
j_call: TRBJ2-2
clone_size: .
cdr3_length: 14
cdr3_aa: CASRRRDNTGELFF
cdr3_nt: TGTGCCAGCCGACGCCGGGATAACACCGGGGAGCTGTTTTTT

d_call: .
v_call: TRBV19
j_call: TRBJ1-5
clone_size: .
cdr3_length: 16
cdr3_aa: CASTHAGTHSNQPQHF
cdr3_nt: TGTGCCAGTACCCATGCCGGGACTCATAGCAATCAGCCCCAGCATTTT

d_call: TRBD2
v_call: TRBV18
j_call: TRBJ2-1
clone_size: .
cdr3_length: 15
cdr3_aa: CASSPVTSGKGEQFF
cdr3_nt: TGTGCCAGCTCACCGGTAACTAGCGGGAAGGGTGAGCAGTTCTTC

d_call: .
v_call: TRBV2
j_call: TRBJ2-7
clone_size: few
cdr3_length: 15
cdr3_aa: CASRARDLSSYEQYF
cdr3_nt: TGTGCCAGCAGGGCCCGGGATTTATCTTCCTACGAGCAGTACTTC

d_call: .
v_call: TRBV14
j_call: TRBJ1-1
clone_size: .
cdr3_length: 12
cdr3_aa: CASSQGGAEAFF
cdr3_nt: TGTGCCAGCAGCCAAGGGGGAGCTGAAGCTTTCTTT

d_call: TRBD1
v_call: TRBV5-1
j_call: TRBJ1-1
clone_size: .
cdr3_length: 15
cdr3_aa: CASSLGTGITTEAFF
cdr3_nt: TGCGCCAGCAGCTTGGGGACAGGGATTACCACTGAAGCTTTCTTT

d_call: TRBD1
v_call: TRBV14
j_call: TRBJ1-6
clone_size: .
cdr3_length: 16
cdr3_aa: CASSQVSYRGRSPLHF
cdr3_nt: TGTGCCAGCAGCCAAGTAAGCTACAGGGGTCGATCACCCCTCCACTTT

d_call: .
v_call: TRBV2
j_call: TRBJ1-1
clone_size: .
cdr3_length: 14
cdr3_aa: CASRAEGQVVRAFF
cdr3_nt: TGTGCCAGCAGAGCGGAGGGGCAGGTTGTTAGAGCTTTCTTT

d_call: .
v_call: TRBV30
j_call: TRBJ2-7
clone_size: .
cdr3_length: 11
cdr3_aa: CAWSEGIWEYF
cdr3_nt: TGTGCCTGGAGCGAGGGTATCTGGGAGTACTTC

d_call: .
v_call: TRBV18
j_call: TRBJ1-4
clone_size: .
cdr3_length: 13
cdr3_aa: CASSRGLNEKLFF
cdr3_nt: TGTGCCAGCTCACGCGGGTTAAATGAAAAACTGTTTTTT

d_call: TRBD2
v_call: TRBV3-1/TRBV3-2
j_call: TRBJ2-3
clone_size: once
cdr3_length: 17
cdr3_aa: CASSQGLGGGATDTQYF
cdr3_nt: TGTGCCAGCAGCCAAGGTCTCGGCGGGGGGGCGACAGATACGCAGTATTTT

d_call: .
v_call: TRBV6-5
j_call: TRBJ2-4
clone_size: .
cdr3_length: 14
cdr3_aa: CASIPRAGAGIQYF
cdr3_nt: TGTGCCAGCATACCTCGGGCGGGGGCCGGCATTCAGTACTTC

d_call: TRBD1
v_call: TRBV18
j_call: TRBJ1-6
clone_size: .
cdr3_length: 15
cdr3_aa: CASSPDRGMNSPLHF
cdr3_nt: TGTGCCAGCTCACCAGACAGGGGAATGAATTCACCCCTCCACTTT

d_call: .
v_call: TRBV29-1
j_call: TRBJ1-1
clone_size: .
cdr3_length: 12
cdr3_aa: CSVVRGNTEAFF
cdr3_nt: TGCAGCGTTGTCAGGGGGAACACTGAAGCTTTCTTT

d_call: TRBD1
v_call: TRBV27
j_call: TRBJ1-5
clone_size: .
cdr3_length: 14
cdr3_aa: CASSFEGGDQPQHF
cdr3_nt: TGTGCCAGCAGTTTTGAAGGGGGCGATCAGCCCCAGCATTTT

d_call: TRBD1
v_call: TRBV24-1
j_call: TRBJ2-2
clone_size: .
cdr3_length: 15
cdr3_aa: CATGPGTGMSGELFF
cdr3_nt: TGTGCCACCGGTCCCGGGACAGGGATGTCCGGGGAGCTGTTTTTT

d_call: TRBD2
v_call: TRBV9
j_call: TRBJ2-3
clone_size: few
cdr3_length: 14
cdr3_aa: CASSGTRDTDTQYF
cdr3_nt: TGTGCCAGCAGCGGGACTAGAGACACAGATACGCAGTATTTT

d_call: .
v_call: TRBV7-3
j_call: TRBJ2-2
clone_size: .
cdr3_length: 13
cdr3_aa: CASSTRDTGELFF
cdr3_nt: TGTGCCAGCAGCACCCGAGACACCGGGGAGCTGTTTTTT

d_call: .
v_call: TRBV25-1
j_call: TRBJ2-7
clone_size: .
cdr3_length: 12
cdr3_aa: CASSEYNREQYF
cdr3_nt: TGTGCCAGCAGTGAATATAATCGCGAGCAGTACTTC

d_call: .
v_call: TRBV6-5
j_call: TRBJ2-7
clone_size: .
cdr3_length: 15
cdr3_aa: CASSYSTMGSYEQYF
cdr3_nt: TGTGCCAGCAGTTACTCGACTATGGGGAGCTACGAGCAGTACTTC

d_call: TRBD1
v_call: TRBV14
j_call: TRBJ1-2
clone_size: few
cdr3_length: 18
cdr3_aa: CASSQARKLGQANYGYTF
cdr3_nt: TGTGCCAGCAGCCAAGCCCGAAAGTTGGGACAGGCTAACTATGGCTACACCTTC

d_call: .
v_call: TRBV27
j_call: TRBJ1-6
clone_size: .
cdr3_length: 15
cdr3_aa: CASYTLSQVNSPLHF
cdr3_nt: TGTGCCAGCTATACTTTGTCGCAGGTTAATTCACCCCTCCACTTT

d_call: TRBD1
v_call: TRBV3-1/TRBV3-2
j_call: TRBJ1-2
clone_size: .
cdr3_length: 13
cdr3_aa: CASRPPGQNGYTF
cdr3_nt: TGTGCCAGCAGACCCCCGGGACAGAATGGCTACACCTTC

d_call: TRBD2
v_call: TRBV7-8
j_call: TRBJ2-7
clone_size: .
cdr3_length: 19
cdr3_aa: CASSLVSLAGPSIGYEQYF
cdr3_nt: TGTGCCAGCAGCTTAGTTTCGCTAGCGGGACCTTCAATCGGGTACGAGCAGTACTTC

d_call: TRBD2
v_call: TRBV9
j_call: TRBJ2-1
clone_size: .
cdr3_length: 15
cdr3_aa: CASSPTGTSGNEQFF
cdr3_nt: TGTGCCAGCAGCCCTACCGGGACTAGCGGTAATGAGCAGTTCTTC

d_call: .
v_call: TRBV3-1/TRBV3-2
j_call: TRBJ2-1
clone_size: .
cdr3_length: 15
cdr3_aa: CASSRESMTYNEQFF
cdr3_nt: TGTGCCAGCAGCCGCGAAAGCATGACCTACAATGAGCAGTTCTTC